The sequence of this T cell receptor (beta chain) was determined in a study of blood T cell repertoires in COVID-19 (dated by TCRdb to about 2020). In the study overall: Collaborator samples came from the United States, Italy and Spain and covered acute and convalescent phases of COVID-19. The prospective study material was composed of cDNA or gDNA derived from T cells, B-cell-depleted T cells, or PBMCs. A de-identified subject ID, COVID-19 status, age in years and sex were almost always included in the sample metadata. Subjects who had been exposed to COVID-19, were actively infected with it, or had recovered from it provided the deeply sampled blood TCRbeta repertoires that made up the dataset. Where HLA class I and class II types were available, the types were taken from metadata supplied by the sample provider, not from assay-based typing. The repertoires were released in a freely available public database meant as a resource for research on the immune response to SARS-CoV-2. Samples were obtained from the ongoing ImmuneRACE study (first 160 participants) and from 1,254 subjects provided by 6 global collaborators.

As concerns this clone: The specificity of this receptor is unknown. The sample holds no much larger clone one base away, and base qualities are not on file.

Paper-wide results and their limitations: Clinical and demographic metadata were provided uncurated, with the amount varying by source and participant.

TCRbeta CDR3 regions were amplified from genomic DNA using the immunoSEQ Assay, a bias-controlled multiplex PCR. In the authors' own workflow: The number of nucleated cells in each sample was estimated from the amplification of reference gene primers within the assay. To quantify the absolute abundance of each unique TCRbeta CDR3 rearrangement, sequence reads were collapsed and filtered. For each sample, productive Simpson clonality was calculated by taking the square root of Simpson's diversity index across productive rearrangements. TCRdb retrieved this table from immuneACCESS and kept in-frame rearrangements only. Not all clones are present; in checked studies, unresolved V genes account for under half, and no reason is known for the remainder. The D gene and trimming were derived from the DNA, and the V and J assignments and clone size from that table. Across this sample there are around 80,000 clones, with about 87% seen only once. The ten largest account for around 9% of the sample.

CDR1 and CDR2 (SGHNT, YYREEE) derive from the germline V gene (reference sequence). V and J lose 4 bases and 3 bases, and a span of 10 bases separates them. The CDR3 has 13 amino acids, counting the end cysteine and phenylalanine. CDR3 DNA only is kept here, 39 bases in frame from base 1. Collaborating institutions collected whole blood in K2EDTA tubes following their own protocols. For TCRbeta analysis, collaborators shipped samples as frozen whole blood, isolated PBMCs, or DNA extracted from either of those sample types. The rearrangement joined TRBV5-4 to TRBJ2-5; no confident D gene assignment can be made. The sample consisted of peripheral blood. This clonotype was obtained from a human donor in a cohort sampled during active COVID-19. The DNA sequence is given as TGTGCCAGCAGCACAACAGTAAAAGAGACCCAGTACTTC. This translates into CASSTTVKETQYF.